This T cell receptor beta chain was recovered during a study of CD8 T cells in ankylosing spondylitis. Looked up from germline, CDR1 is LGHNA and CDR2 is YSLEER. Trimming at V came to 1 base and at J to 8 bases, leaving 10 bases not matched to a gene. This CDR3 has 16 amino acids. A single record per CDR3 protein comes from TCRdb applying MiXCR to the 5' RACE reads. This table has under 200,000 distinct CDR3 sequences, 9.8% appearing once. The chain links TRBV4-3 to TRBJ1-4; 7 bases are a match to TRBD1. Sequences were obtained from blood, either unsorted or a sorted T cell fraction (not recorded which). The TCR originated in a female donor with ankylosing spondylitis or in good health (not recorded which). CDR3 sequence: CASSQGETGTEEKLFF. CDR3 nucleotides: TGCGCCAGCAGCCAAGGGGAAACCGGGACAGAAGAAAAACTGTTTTTT.